Below are 17 T cell receptor beta chains sequenced from a single sample in a study of shared clonotypes between healthy human individuals (dated by TCRdb to 2020 to 2021). The method was the immunoSEQ multiplex PCR assay. This immuneACCESS table, as held by TCRdb, lists in-frame sequences with V and J called but not all clones. Of the missing ones, under half trace to an unresolved V gene in checked studies; the others have no known cause. The table for this sample lists 98,000 or so clones; over 65% of them were counted only once. Approximately 23% of the sample rests with the top ten. The sequencing input was memory CD8+ T cells sorted from blood. Reading the label with the study, this specimen's cell subset or site is: CD45RO+ cells pooled with CCR7-negative TemRA cells. The receptor source for this set is a woman aged 30 to 39 in good health.

In its sample, this clone was seen many times. The chain couples TRBV11-2 to TRBJ2-5; D unresolved. Gene TRBJ2-7 matches the end of the DNA better, so the J call may be wrong. The CDR3 loop spans 15 amino acids. Per the germline V gene, CDR1 is SGHAT and CDR2 is FQNNGV. The CDR3 DNA reads as TGTGCCAGCAGCATTCCTGGGTCGCAATCCTACGAGCAGTACTTC. It is translated as CASSIPGSQSYEQYF.

This clone occurred a few times. The rearrangement links TRBV29-1 to TRBJ2-7, with D perhaps TRBD1 (7 bases). Trimming pared 1 base from V and 2 bases from J, leaving 15 bases between. This CDR3 spans 15 amino acids. Germline V lookup: CDR1 SQVTM, CDR2 ANQGSEA. DNA of the CDR3: TGCAGCGTTGAAGCCGGAGGGACAGACCCCTACGAGCAGTACTTC. Its translation is CSVEAGGTDPYEQYF.

The gene calls are TRBV7-6 and TRBJ1-1, with 7 nucleotides matching TRBD1. CDR1 SGHVS and CDR2 FNYEAQ come from the germline V gene. Losses at the gene ends were 5 bases for V and 3 bases for J; bases not matched to a gene: 9. CDR3 length: 15 residues. CDR3 loop: CASSARQGLDTEAFF. DNA for the CDR3: TGTGCCAGCAGCGCGAGACAGGGTTTGGACACTGAAGCTTTCTTT.

The chain is built from TRBV18 and TRBJ1-1; D gene ambiguous. The CDR3 covers 16 residues. Trimming cost V 6 bases and J 5 bases, with 22 bases left between them. The germline V gene has CDR1 KGHSH and CDR2 LQKENI. CDR3 sequence: CASSPILVGSGTEAFF. The CDR3 DNA is TGTGCCAGCTCTCCTATTCTGGTGGGGTCGGGGACTGAAGCTTTCTTT.

This clone was seen ten or more times. V and J are TRBV28 and TRBJ1-3; TRBD1 is a possible D gene (5 bases). Germline CDR1 is MDHEN and CDR2 is SYDVKM. CDR3 size: 19 residues. V lost 0 bases and J 0 bases, leaving 18 bases between the germline ends. CDR3 sequence: CASSLWTTDGVSSGNTIYF. The CDR3 DNA sequence: TGTGCCAGCAGTTTATGGACGACAGATGGGGTGAGCTCTGGAAACACCATATATTTT.

V usage is TRBV4-1 and J usage is TRBJ2-3; 12 bases are shared with TRBD2. With 6 bases clipped from V and 1 base from J, the junction kept 8 bases outside the gene matches. The CDR3 has 17 residues. Germline CDR1 MGHRA, CDR2 YSYEKL. The CDR3 reads CASSPGLAGRRTDTQYF. The CDR3 DNA reads TGCGCCAGCAGTCCGGGACTAGCGGGCAGACGCACAGATACGCAGTATTTT.

V gene TRBV5-4 combines with J gene TRBJ1-1; D gene uncertain. Germline V gene data show CDR1 as SGHNT and CDR2 as YYREEE (reference sequence). Trimming removed 0 bases from V and 6 bases from J, with 9 bases in between. The CDR3 length is 13 residues. DNA for the CDR3: TGTGCCAGCAGCTTGGCTCAGTCCGCTGAAGCTTTCTTT. Its protein is CASSLAQSAEAFF.

The chain employs TRBV7-6 and TRBJ1-1, with unresolved D. The CDR3 is 17 amino acids. The V and J ends lost 0 bases and 1 base respectively, with 15 bases between them. The germline V gene has CDR1 SGHVS and CDR2 FNYEAQ. The CDR3 here is CASSLAVVFPGNTEAFF. The CDR3 bases are TGTGCCAGCAGCTTAGCCGTTGTATTTCCGGGGAACACTGAAGCTTTCTTT.

V is TRBV12-2 and J is TRBJ1-1; no check of the table's D call, TRBD1, against the DNA was made. TRBV12-2 corresponds to a pseudogene. The CDR3 runs 15 residues. As DNA, the CDR3 is TGTGCAAGTCGCCGACAGGACAGGGCGAACACTGAAGCTTTCTTT. This codes for CASRRQDRANTEAFF.

This chain links TRBV29-1 with TRBJ2-1, with TRBD2 matching 10 bases. This CDR3 has 13 residues. V lost 6 bases to trimming and J lost 4 bases; unmatched junction nucleotides: 3. From germline, CDR1 is SQVTM and CDR2 ANQGSEA. The CDR3 here is CSVGTSEYNEQFF. In DNA form, the CDR3 reads TGCAGCGTCGGGACTAGCGAATACAATGAGCAGTTCTTC.

The table lists this clone with many counts. The rearrangement links TRBV9 to TRBJ2-7, with TRBD1 as a possible D gene (5 bases). This CDR3 region has 14 residues. V lost 2 bases to trimming and J lost 1 base, with 10 bases between them. Germline lookup yields CDR1 SGDLS and CDR2 YYNGEE. CDR3 sequence reads: CASSVRAQSYEQYF. CDR3 nucleotides: TGTGCCAGCAGCGTCAGGGCACAGTCCTACGAGCAGTACTTC. Looking up the rest from reference TRBV9 and TRBJ2-7 gives the full variable domain: DSGVTQTPKHLITATGQRVTLRCSPRSGDLSVYWYQQSLDQGLQFLIQYYNGEERAKGNILERFSAQQFPDLHSELNLSSLELGDSALYFCASSVRAQSYEQYFGPGTRLTVT.

At least ten counts were recorded for this clone. The V call is TRBV27, the J call TRBJ1-6; no clear D. Trimming took 0 bases from V and 14 from J, leaving 14 bases between them. Germline V lookup: CDR1 MNHEY, CDR2 SMNVEV (reference sequence). This CDR3 has 14 amino acids. The CDR3 coding sequence is TGTGCCAGCAGTTTATCGGGCGAAGCAATCACCCTCCACTTT. This codes for CASSLSGEAITLHF.

The chain combines TRBV6-6 with TRBJ2-7, with D unclear. Per germline, CDR1 MNHNY and CDR2 SVGAGI (reference sequence). The CDR3 runs to 12 residues. Trimming took off 6 bases at V and 2 bases at J, with 8 bases between the two ends. CDR3 residues: CASSPGAYEQYF. For the CDR3, the DNA is TGTGCCAGCAGCCCTGGGGCCTACGAGCAGTACTTC.

This clone was detected once. The chain has TRBV28 and TRBJ2-6; 8 bases agree with TRBD2. The CDR3 totals 17 residues. Germline assignment: CDR1 MDHEN and CDR2 SYDVKM. Unmatched junction bases numbered 6, after V lost 5 bases and J lost 0 bases. The CDR3 sequence is CASSGSGSHSGANVLTF. In nucleotides, the CDR3 is TGTGCCAGCAGTGGCAGCGGGAGTCACTCTGGGGCCAACGTCCTGACTTTC.

DNA for the CDR3: TGTGCCAGCAGTCAAATTCTAGCGGGAGGGTCCAATGAGCAGTTCTTC. Protein: CASSQILAGGSNEQFF. V and J are TRBV27 and TRBJ2-1; 12 nucleotides match TRBD2. The CDR3 has 16 amino acids. With 5 bases clipped from V and 6 bases from J, the junction kept 8 bases outside the gene matches. Germline V gene lookup returns CDR1 MNHEY and CDR2 SMNVEV (reference sequence).

Concerning this clone: Only one base separates this from a far larger clonotype, so it likely reflects a read error. This sequence joins TRBV4-2 and TRBJ2-7; 13 positions match TRBD2. CDR3 length equals 16 residues. CDR1 and CDR2 (germline): LGHNA, YNFKEQ. With 1 base clipped from V and 3 bases from J, the junction kept 3 bases outside the gene matches. The CDR3 nucleotides read TGTGCCAGCAGCCAAGTACTAGCGGGAGGGAACTACGAGCAGTACTTC. This encodes CASSQVLAGGNYEQYF.

The rearrangement joins TRBV7-9 to TRBJ2-2; weak D call: TRBD2 (5 bases). This CDR3 has 15 amino acids. The V gene's germline CDR1 is SEHNR and CDR2 FQNEAQ (reference sequence). The ends were cut back, 3 bases at V and 4 bases at J, with 12 bases in the middle. The CDR3 loop is CASSFFGKSTGELFF. In DNA form, the CDR3 reads TGTGCCAGCAGCTTCTTCGGGAAGAGCACCGGGGAGCTGTTTTTT.